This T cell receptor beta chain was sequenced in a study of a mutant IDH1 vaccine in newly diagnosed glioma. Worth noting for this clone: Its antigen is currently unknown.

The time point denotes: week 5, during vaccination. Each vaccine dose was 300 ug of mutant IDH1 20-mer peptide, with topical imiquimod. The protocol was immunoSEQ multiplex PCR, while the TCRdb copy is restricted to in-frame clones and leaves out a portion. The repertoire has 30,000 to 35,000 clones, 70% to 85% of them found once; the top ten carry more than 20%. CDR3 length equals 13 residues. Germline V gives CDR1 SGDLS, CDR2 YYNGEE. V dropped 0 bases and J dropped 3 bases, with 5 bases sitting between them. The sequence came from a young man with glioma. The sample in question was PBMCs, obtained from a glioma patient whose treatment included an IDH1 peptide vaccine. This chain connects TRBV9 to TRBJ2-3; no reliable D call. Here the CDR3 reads CASSVERTDTQYF. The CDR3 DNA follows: TGTGCCAGCAGCGTAGAGCGAACAGATACGCAGTATTTT.